These 22 T cell receptor beta chains were sequenced from one sample in a study of T cells in Graves' hyperthyroidism and ophthalmopathy. The source material, RNA transcripts, was used to amplify TCR beta CDR3 regions. When the TCR CDR3 underwent first-round RT-PCR, the HTBI primer set was used. TCRdb independently ran MiXCR on the multiplex PCR reads; one entry per CDR3 protein. The table includes 340,000 or so distinct CDR3 sequences, roughly 17% detected once. The sequenced sample consisted of blood. The receptors come from a man aged 25-45 years with Graves' hyperthyroidism.

This clonotype has a count of ten or more. The chain recombines TRBV11-3 with TRBJ2-5; the D gene is possibly TRBD2 (5 bases). The ends were cut back, 5 bases at V and 5 bases at J, with 12 bases in the middle. This CDR3 has 13 residues. Germline V lookup: CDR1 SGHNT, CDR2 YENEEA. DNA of the CDR3: TGTGCCAGCAGCGATTGGAGGTTGGAGACCCAGTACTTC. It encodes CASSDWRLETQYF.

The sample holds a few counts of this clonotype. The CDR3 protein is CSARDKGAAGELFF. The CDR3, as DNA: TGCAGTGCTAGAGACAAGGGTGCGGCCGGGGAGCTGTTTTTT. The rearrangement uses TRBV20-1 and TRBJ2-2; D gene uncertain. Trimming shortened V by 0 bases and J by 6 bases, and 11 bases separated the two germline ends. Germline CDR1 is DFQATT and CDR2 is SNEGSKA (reference sequence). CDR3 length: 14 amino acids.

This clonotype was picked up a small number of times. The chain links TRBV7-2 to TRBJ2-2; D is undetermined. Germline V CDR1 and CDR2: SGHTA, FQGNSA. The CDR3 spans 16 residues. Trimming removed 4 bases at V and 4 bases at J, with 16 bases between. CDR3: CASSSSRRGTTGELFF. DNA for the CDR3: TGTGCCAGCAGCTCATCTCGTAGAGGTACCACCGGGGAGCTGTTTTTT.

This clonotype occurred many times. The chain links TRBV7-2 to TRBJ2-1, with D tentatively TRBD1 (5 bases). This CDR3 is built from 15 residues. V shed 6 bases and J shed 0 bases, with 12 bases lying between them. Germline assignment: CDR1 SGHTA and CDR2 FQGNSA. The CDR3 loop reads CASSSDMGSYNEQFF. CDR3 in DNA: TGTGCCAGCAGTTCGGACATGGGCTCCTACAATGAGCAGTTCTTC. Filled out from reference TRBV7-2 and TRBJ2-1, the complete variable domain reads GAGVSQSPSNKVTEKGKDVELRCDPISGHTALYWYRQSLGQGLEFLIYFQGNSAPDKSGLPSDRFSAERTGGSVSTLTIQRTQQEDSAVYLCASSSDMGSYNEQFFGPGTRLTVL.

In this sample, this clonotype turned up a few times. CDR3 nucleotide sequence: TGTGCCTGGAGCGCGGGCTTCGGGACAGGGGGAGAGACCCAGTACTTC. Its protein product is CAWSAGFGTGGETQYF. The chain has TRBV30 and TRBJ2-5, with 11 bases fitting TRBD1. This CDR3 is built from 16 residues. J gave up 4 bases and V 3 bases, and 10 bases lay outside the gene matches. CDR1 is GTSNPN and CDR2 is SVGIG in the germline V gene (reference sequence).

This clonotype was observed a few times. V usage is TRBV12-3 or TRBV12-4 and J usage is TRBJ2-3; 12 bases are shared with TRBD2. The CDR3 covers 16 residues. V lost 4 bases, J lost 8 bases, and 10 bases stayed unmatched. The DNA for the CDR3 is TGTGCCAGCAGTTCCCCGACTAGCGGGAGACCAGGTACGCAGTATTTT. This gives the protein CASSSPTSGRPGTQYF.

This clonotype was observed a handful of times. This chain connects TRBV30 to TRBJ1-3; D unresolved. CDR1 GTSNPN and CDR2 SVGIG come from the germline V gene (reference sequence). Trimming stripped 3 bases from V and 4 bases from J, with 10 bases between. The CDR3 has 13 amino acids. The CDR3 bases are TGTGCCTGGAGCTCCCGGTTAGGAAACACCATATATTTT. Translation gives CAWSSRLGNTIYF.

This clonotype showed up just a few times. The CDR3 here is CSVGTPSGKNIQYF. The CDR3 nucleotides read TGCAGTGTGGGGACCCCTTCAGGCAAAAACATTCAGTACTTC. The V and J genes are TRBV20-1 and TRBJ2-4, with D perhaps matching TRBD1 or TRBD2 (5 bases each). Trimming stripped 7 bases from V and 3 bases from J, with 16 bases between. CDR1 is DFQATT, CDR2 SNEGSKA, per germline (reference sequence). This CDR3 is built from 14 residues.

This clonotype has a handful of counts. V usage is TRBV7-2 and J usage is TRBJ1-1, with 7 bases lining up with TRBD1. Germline trimming cut 4 bases from V and 3 bases from J; bases unmatched to any gene: 8. CDR3 size: 15 residues. Germline CDR1 is SGHTA and CDR2 is FQGNSA. CDR3 nucleotides: TGTGCCAGCAGCTCCTTACAGGGGTTGGACACTGAAGCTTTCTTT. Protein: CASSSLQGLDTEAFF. The complete variable domain, with remaining parts taken from reference TRBV7-2 and TRBJ1-1, reads GAGVSQSPSNKVTEKGKDVELRCDPISGHTALYWYRQSLGQGLEFLIYFQGNSAPDKSGLPSDRFSAERTGGSVSTLTIQRTQQEDSAVYLCASSSLQGLDTEAFFGQGTRLTVV.

Points on this clonotype: Being one base from a much bigger clone, this may be a read error. The chain employs TRBV20-1 and TRBJ2-3; D not certain. The ends were cut back, 3 bases at V and 6 bases at J, with 13 bases in the middle. The CDR3 loop spans 13 amino acids. CDR1 and CDR2 from the germline V gene are DFQATT and SNEGSKA (reference sequence). DNA for the CDR3: TGCAGTGCTAGCGAAGGGCTTAACGATACGCAGTATTTT. Residues: CSASEGLNDTQYF.

This clonotype was found many times. This chain connects TRBV12-5 to TRBJ1-1; tentatively, D is TRBD1 (5 bases). The CDR3 is 15 amino acids. Trimming removed 1 base at V and 4 bases at J, with 13 bases between. Per the germline V gene, CDR1 is LGHNT and CDR2 is FRNRAP. The CDR3 bases are TGTGCTAGTGGTTTGGCTTCGGGACCCGGCACTGAAGCTTTCTTT. Translation: CASGLASGPGTEAFF. Looking up the rest from reference TRBV12-5 and TRBJ1-1 gives the full variable domain: DARVTQTPRHKVTEMGQEVTMRCQPILGHNTVFWYRQTMMQGLELLAYFRNRAPLDDSGMPKDRFSAEMPDATLATLKIQPSEPRDSAVYFCASGLASGPGTEAFFGQGTRLTVV.

This clonotype was recorded a few times. V is TRBV19 and J is TRBJ1-2; 8 nucleotides agree with TRBD1. The junction had 7 bases not matched to a gene; V was cut back by 4 bases and J by 3 bases. This CDR3 comprises 15 residues. From germline, CDR1 is LNHDA and CDR2 SQIVND (reference sequence). CDR3 in amino acids: CASSTPPGGDYGYTF. The CDR3 DNA sequence: TGTGCCAGTAGTACCCCCCCAGGGGGCGACTATGGCTACACCTTC.

This clonotype was seen many times. V usage is TRBV30 and J usage is TRBJ2-7; unclear D gene. Per germline, CDR1 GTSNPN and CDR2 SVGIG (reference sequence). V lost 4 bases to trimming and J lost 1 base, with 8 bases between them. The CDR3 has 12 residues. CDR3 sequence: CAWKPGSYEQYF. The DNA of the CDR3 is TGTGCCTGGAAACCCGGGTCCTACGAGCAGTACTTC.

There are many counts of this clonotype. The chain couples TRBV7-9 to TRBJ2-5; 11 nucleotides align to TRBD2. CDR1 and CDR2 (germline): SEHNR, FQNEAQ (reference sequence). The CDR3 totals 17 residues. J was trimmed by 3 bases and V by 3 bases; bases with no gene match: 9. CDR3 DNA: TGTGCCAGCAGCTTTAACCTCCTGACTAGCGGGGAAGAGACCCAGTACTTC. This sequence encodes CASSFNLLTSGEETQYF.

This clonotype was found a few times. The chain combines TRBV27 with TRBJ2-1; 9 positions agree with TRBD2. Germline values: CDR1 MNHEY, CDR2 SMNVEV (reference sequence). Germline trimming cut 3 bases from V and 8 bases from J; bases unmatched to any gene: 8. CDR3 size: 15 residues. DNA of the CDR3: TGTGCCAGCAGTTTTAGCGGGAGATCCTTCTATGAGCAGTTCTTC. Its protein is CASSFSGRSFYEQFF.

A note on this clonotype: A much bigger clone sits one base away, suggesting this may be a read error. The genes are TRBV12-5 and TRBJ2-5, with 7 bases matching TRBD2. The germline CDR1 and CDR2 sequences are LGHNT and FRNRAP. The CDR3 is made up of 18 amino acids. V gave up 5 bases and J gave up 7 bases; unmatched junction bases: 22. DNA of the CDR3: TGTGCTAGTGGTGGATGGGGGACCAGGGCGGGAGCACCAGGGACCCAGTACTTC. Translated: CASGGWGTRAGAPGTQYF.

This clonotype was counted at least ten times. The rearrangement uses TRBV6-1 and TRBJ2-7; no reliable D call. CDR1 and CDR2 (germline): MNHNS, SASEGT. CDR3 length: 14 residues. V was pared by 1 base and J by 2 bases, with 9 bases between. CDR3 region: CASSEEDGPYEQYF. The CDR3 DNA reads as TGTGCCAGCAGTGAAGAGGACGGCCCCTACGAGCAGTACTTC.

The chain couples TRBV10-3 to TRBJ2-7; 10 nucleotides agree with TRBD2. Germline V CDR1 and CDR2: ENHRY, SYGVKD. This CDR3 is 18 amino acids long. The V segment lost 2 bases and the J segment 3 bases; nucleotides outside the gene matches: 13. CDR3 in amino acids: CAISEEKAGGPFNYEQYF. CDR3 nucleotides: TGTGCCATCAGTGAGGAAAAAGCGGGAGGGCCGTTCAACTACGAGCAGTACTTC.

The V gene is TRBV7-9, the J gene TRBJ2-3; 7 bases are shared with TRBD2. J was trimmed by 5 bases and V by 3 bases; bases with no gene match: 8. CDR3 length equals 15 residues. Looked up from germline, CDR1 is SEHNR and CDR2 is FQNEAQ (reference sequence). CDR3 nucleotide sequence: TGTGCCAGCAGCTTCTCCGGGAGGTTGGTAGATACGCAGTATTTT. Its translation: CASSFSGRLVDTQYF. The variable domain in full, completed from reference TRBV7-9 and TRBJ2-3, reads DTGVSQNPRHKITKRGQNVTFRCDPISEHNRLYWYRQTLGQGPEFLTYFQNEAQLEKSRLLSDRFSAERPKGSFSTLEIQRTEQGDSAMYLCASSFSGRLVDTQYFGPGTRLTVL.

This clonotype was counted only a few times. The rearrangement links TRBV28 to TRBJ1-1; 7 bases agree with TRBD1. The J segment lost 8 bases and the V segment lost 5 bases, leaving 11 bases of the junction unmatched. In germline, CDR1 is MDHEN, CDR2 SYDVKM. The CDR3 extends over 14 amino acids. In DNA form, the CDR3 reads TGTGCCAGCAGTCCCGCCGGGACAGCTACAGAAGCTTTCTTT. This encodes CASSPAGTATEAFF.

This sequence joins TRBV5-8 and TRBJ2-1, with D unresolved. Germline V gene data show CDR1 as SGHTS and CDR2 as YDEGEE. The CDR3 runs to 17 residues. The ends were cut back, 4 bases at V and 6 bases at J, with 23 bases in the middle. The CDR3 protein is CASSQFVGQKSLNEQFF. As DNA, the CDR3 is TGTGCCAGCAGCCAATTCGTCGGGCAGAAGTCCCTCAATGAGCAGTTCTTC.

The chain combines TRBV11-2 with TRBJ1-6; D possibly corresponds to TRBD1 (5 bases). The length of the CDR3 is 15 residues. The ends were cut back, 5 bases at V and 8 bases at J, with 16 bases in the middle. The germline V gene has CDR1 SGHAT and CDR2 FQNNGV. The CDR3 sequence is CASSPEGEVYSPLHF. In DNA form, the CDR3 reads TGTGCCAGCAGCCCCGAAGGGGAAGTTTATTCACCCCTCCACTTT.